This T cell receptor beta chain comes out of a study of glioma-infiltrating T cells. Points from the study as a whole: Tissue-blood divergence was below expectation in non-neoplastic patients, above in gliomas.

This clonotype was recorded at least ten times. Its matching antigen is unknown. Amplification of TCR alpha and beta CDR3 regions from RNA used iRepertoire nested multiplex PCR. For one-step reverse transcription and amplification, 100-400 ng of tissue mRNA or PBMC total RNA was used. One entry per CDR3 protein, called by TCRdb with MiXCR from the multiplex PCR reads. Here the sample spans about 130,000 distinct CDR3 sequences, around a quarter being singletons. The TCR sequence derives from a human donor with low-grade glioma or glioblastoma, undergoing nonglioma brain surgery, or in good health (not recorded which). The specimen sequenced was glioma tissue, nonneoplastic brain tissue, or PBMCs (not recorded which).

The CDR3 region is CASTPPGQPQHF. CDR3 bases: TGTGCCAGCACCCCCCCTGGGCAGCCCCAGCATTTT. The chain employs TRBV28 and TRBJ1-5; D remains ambiguous. There are 12 residues in the CDR3. Trimming took 7 bases from V and 7 from J, leaving 11 bases between them. Germline CDR1 reads MDHEN; CDR2 reads SYDVKM.